Each of the 16 T cell receptor beta chains below was sequenced from the same sample in a study of shared clonotypes between healthy human individuals. Sequenced by immunoSEQ multiplex PCR; TCRdb stores in-frame clones only, minus some. Among under 350,000 clones listed, around 86% were seen once. Sequencing was done on a sample of memory CD8+ T cells sorted from blood. Subset: CD45RO+ cells pooled with CCR7-negative TemRA cells. All receptors derive from a man in his late teens or twenties in good health.

The DNA for the CDR3 is TGTGCCATCAGTGAGACCCCCGGGAACACCGGGGAGCTGTTTTTT. It yields the protein CAISETPGNTGELFF. The rearrangement links TRBV10-3 to TRBJ2-2; no reliable D call. This CDR3 has 15 residues. The germline V gene has CDR1 ENHRY and CDR2 SYGVKD. V lost 2 bases and J 1 base, leaving 8 bases between the germline ends.

The V call is TRBV9, the J call TRBJ2-7; no clear D. The CDR3 loop spans 13 amino acids. Trimming removed 4 bases at V and 4 bases at J, with 12 bases between. Germline CDR1 is SGDLS and CDR2 is YYNGEE. This chain's CDR3 is CASSFRGGYEQYF. CDR3 sequence (DNA): TGTGCCAGCAGCTTCCGCGGCGGTTACGAGCAGTACTTC.

The chain has TRBV19 and TRBJ2-7, with 8 nucleotides matching TRBD1. CDR3 length: 14 amino acids. Trimming removed 5 bases from V and 5 bases from J; junction bases left unmatched: 8. Germline CDR1 and CDR2: LNHDA and SQIVND (reference sequence). CDR3: CASSGQGQVDEQYF. The CDR3, as DNA: TGTGCCAGTAGTGGCCAGGGACAGGTCGACGAGCAGTACTTC.

This sequence joins TRBV28 and TRBJ1-4, with D hard to call. Trimming stripped 11 bases from V and 7 bases from J, with 11 bases between. Germline CDR1 and CDR2: MDHEN and SYDVKM. The CDR3 contains 11 residues. The CDR3 region is CALWSGEKLFF. DNA of the CDR3: TGTGCCCTGTGGAGTGGTGAAAAACTGTTTTTT.

This chain uses TRBV7-2 with TRBJ2-1; 10 bases agree with TRBD2. Germline CDR1 is SGHTA and CDR2 is FQGNSA. The CDR3 spans 17 residues. V shed 3 bases and J 0 bases; nucleotides not matched to a gene: 5. For the CDR3, the DNA is TGTGCCAGCAGCTTCGGGACTAGCGATCCCTCCTACAATGAGCAGTTCTTC. Its translation: CASSFGTSDPSYNEQFF.

This clone has just one count. The V gene is TRBV4-2, the J gene TRBJ1-2, with 10 bases fitting TRBD1. This CDR3 spans 13 amino acids. V was pared by 8 bases and J by 8 bases, with 8 bases of the junction left unmatched. CDR1 LGHNA and CDR2 YNFKEQ come from the germline V gene. The CDR3 is CASSVTGGSGYTF. The CDR3 nucleotides are TGTGCCAGCTCCGTGACAGGGGGCAGCGGCTACACCTTC.

The J gene is TRBJ1-2, the V gene TRBV29-1; TRBD1 agrees at 8 bases. Germline-derived CDR1 and CDR2 are SQVTM and ANQGSEA. This CDR3 has 18 amino acids. Trimming took 2 bases from V and 4 from J; bases not matched to a gene: 18. The CDR3, as DNA: TGCAGCGTTGAACTTCCGAGACCATTCGGACAGGGAGGCTATGGCTACACCTTC. It yields the protein CSVELPRPFGQGGYGYTF.

The chain links TRBV6-1 to TRBJ2-2; maybe TRBD2 (5 bases). V was pared by 7 bases and J by 5 bases, with 8 bases between. The germline V gene has CDR1 MNHNS and CDR2 SASEGT. The CDR3 has 12 amino acids. The CDR3 sequence: CASIGITGELFF. CDR3 sequence (DNA): TGTGCCAGCATCGGGATAACCGGGGAGCTGTTTTTT.

The CDR3 loop is CASATINTEAFF. The CDR3 DNA reads as TGTGCCAGCGCGACAATTAACACTGAAGCTTTCTTT. The chain has TRBV27 and TRBJ1-1; unclear D gene. Germline V gives CDR1 MNHEY, CDR2 SMNVEV (reference sequence). There are 12 residues in the CDR3. The V and J ends lost 8 bases and 2 bases respectively, with 9 bases between them.

The chain recombines TRBV7-2 with TRBJ1-1; a weak D match, TRBD1 (5 bases). The germline CDR1 and CDR2 sequences are SGHTA and FQGNSA. Trimming left V 0 bases short and J 1 base short, with 9 bases between. The CDR3 totals 15 residues. The DNA of the CDR3 is TGTGCCAGCAGCTTAGCCAGGGACCCGAACACTGAAGCTTTCTTT. Residues: CASSLARDPNTEAFF.

This clone was observed a single time. V is TRBV4-3 and J is TRBJ1-2, with D tentatively TRBD1 (6 bases). The CDR3 is made up of 15 amino acids. Germline V gene data show CDR1 as LGHNA and CDR2 as YSLEER. Between the trimmed V and J ends, which lost 1 base and 2 bases, there was a span of 11 bases. The CDR3 nucleotides are TGCGCCAGCAGCCAAGGGACAGTCAGAAACTATGGCTACACCTTC. Its translation: CASSQGTVRNYGYTF.

The V gene is TRBV12-5, the J gene TRBJ2-1, with 16 bases fitting TRBD2. The germline gives CDR1 LGHNT, CDR2 FRNRAP. This CDR3 spans 20 amino acids. Germline trimming cut 2 bases from V and 7 bases from J; bases unmatched to any gene: 14. CDR3 sequence reads: CASGLPGTSGRGDQRNEQFF. The CDR3 nucleotides are TGTGCTAGTGGTTTGCCCGGGACTAGCGGGAGGGGAGACCAACGTAATGAGCAGTTCTTC.

This chain joins TRBV13 and TRBJ2-1, with 8 positions matching TRBD1. The germline V gene encodes CDR1 PRHDT and CDR2 FYEKMQ (reference sequence). The CDR3 contains 13 residues. V lost 5 bases and J lost 6; bases outside the gene matches: 3. CDR3 DNA: TGTGCCAGCAGCGAGGACAGGGCCAATGAGCAGTTCTTC. It translates to CASSEDRANEQFF.

The gene calls are TRBV13 and TRBJ2-7, with 9 bases aligning to TRBD2. The CDR3 contains 16 residues. V lost 2 bases and J lost 6; bases outside the gene matches: 11. Per germline, CDR1 PRHDT and CDR2 FYEKMQ (reference sequence). The CDR3 spells CASSLWASGVVGEQYF. The CDR3 nucleotides are TGTGCCAGCAGCTTATGGGCTAGCGGGGTAGTAGGCGAGCAGTACTTC.

A word on this clone: The sample has other DNA sequences that encode this CDR3 too. This rearrangement joins TRBV29-1 to TRBJ2-7, with a weak D call TRBD1 (6 bases). The V gene lost 6 bases and the J gene lost 0 bases, with 9 bases spanning the gap. The CDR3 runs to 12 residues. Germline CDR1 and CDR2: SQVTM and ANQGSEA. The DNA for the CDR3 is TGCAGCGTCGAGACAGGCTCCTACGAGCAGTACTTC. Protein sequence: CSVETGSYEQYF.

The genes are TRBV4-1 and TRBJ2-7; weak D call: TRBD1 (6 bases). Between the trimmed V and J ends, which lost 0 bases and 0 bases, there was a span of 21 bases. CDR1 and CDR2 (germline): MGHRA, YSYEKL. The CDR3 is made up of 19 amino acids. CDR3 sequence reads: CASSQEAVVFRGASYEQYF. The CDR3 DNA follows: TGCGCCAGCAGCCAAGAAGCCGTTGTTTTCAGGGGCGCCTCCTACGAGCAGTACTTC.